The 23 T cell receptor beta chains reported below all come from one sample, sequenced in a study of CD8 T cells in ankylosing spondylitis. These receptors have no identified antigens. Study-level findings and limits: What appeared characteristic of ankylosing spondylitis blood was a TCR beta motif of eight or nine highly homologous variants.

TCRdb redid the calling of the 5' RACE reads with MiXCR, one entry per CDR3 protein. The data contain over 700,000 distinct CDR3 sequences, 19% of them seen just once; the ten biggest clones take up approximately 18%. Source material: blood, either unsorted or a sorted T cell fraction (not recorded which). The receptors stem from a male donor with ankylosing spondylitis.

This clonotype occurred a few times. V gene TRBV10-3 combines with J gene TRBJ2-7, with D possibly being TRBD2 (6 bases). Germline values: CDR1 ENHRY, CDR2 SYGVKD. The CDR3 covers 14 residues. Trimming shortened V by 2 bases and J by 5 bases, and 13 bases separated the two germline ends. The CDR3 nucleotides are TGTGCCATCAGTGAGGAGGGCGGGATCCACGAGCAGTACTTC. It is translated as CAISEEGGIHEQYF.

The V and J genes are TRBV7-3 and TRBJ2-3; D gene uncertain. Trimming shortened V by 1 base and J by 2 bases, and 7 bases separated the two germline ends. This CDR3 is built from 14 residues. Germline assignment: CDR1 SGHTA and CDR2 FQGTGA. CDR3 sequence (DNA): TGTGCCAGCAGCTTAAACGGGTTCACAGATACGCAGTATTTT. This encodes CASSLNGFTDTQYF.

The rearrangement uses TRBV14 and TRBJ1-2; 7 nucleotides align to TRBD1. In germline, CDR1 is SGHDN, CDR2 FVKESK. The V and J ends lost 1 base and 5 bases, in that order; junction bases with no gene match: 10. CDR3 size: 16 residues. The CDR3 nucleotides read TGTGCCAGCAGCCAAGTTACAGGGGCGAACTCATATGGCTACACCTTC. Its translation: CASSQVTGANSYGYTF. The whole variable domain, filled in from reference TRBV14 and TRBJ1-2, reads EAGVTQFPSHSVIEKGQTVTLRCDPISGHDNLYWYRRVMGKEIKFLLHFVKESKQDESGMPNNRFLAERTGGTYSTLKVQPAELEDSGVYFCASSQVTGANSYGYTFGSGTRLTVV.

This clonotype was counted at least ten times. CDR3 sequence: CASSNLGEQFF. CDR3 DNA sequence: TGTGCCAGCAGCAACCTAGGCGAGCAGTTCTTC. The chain joins TRBV7-8 to TRBJ2-1; D not certain. The V end lost 5 bases, the J end lost 10 bases, and 9 bases lay between the germline ends. CDR3 length: 11 residues. CDR1 and CDR2 from the germline V gene are SGHVS and FQNEAQ.

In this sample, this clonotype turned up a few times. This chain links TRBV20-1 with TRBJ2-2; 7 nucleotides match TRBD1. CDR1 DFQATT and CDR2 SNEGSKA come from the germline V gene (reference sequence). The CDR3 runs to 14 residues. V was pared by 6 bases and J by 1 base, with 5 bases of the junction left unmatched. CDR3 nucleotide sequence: TGCAGTGCGCAGGGACAGAAGAACACCGGGGAGCTGTTTTTT. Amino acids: CSAQGQKNTGELFF.

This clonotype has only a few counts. CDR3 sequence (DNA): TGCAGTGCTAAGACTAGCGGGAGTAAGAACACCGGGGAGCTGTTTTTT. This translates into CSAKTSGSKNTGELFF. The chain links TRBV20-1 to TRBJ2-2; TRBD2 matches at 12 bases. Trimming at V came to 4 bases and at J to 1 base, leaving 4 bases not matched to a gene. Germline V gene sequence: CDR1 DFQATT, CDR2 SNEGSKA (reference sequence). This CDR3 spans 16 amino acids.

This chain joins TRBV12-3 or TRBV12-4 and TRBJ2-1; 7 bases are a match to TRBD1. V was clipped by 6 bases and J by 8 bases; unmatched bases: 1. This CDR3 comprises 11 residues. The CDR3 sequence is CASSDRDEQFF. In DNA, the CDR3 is TGTGCCAGCAGCGACAGGGATGAGCAGTTCTTC.

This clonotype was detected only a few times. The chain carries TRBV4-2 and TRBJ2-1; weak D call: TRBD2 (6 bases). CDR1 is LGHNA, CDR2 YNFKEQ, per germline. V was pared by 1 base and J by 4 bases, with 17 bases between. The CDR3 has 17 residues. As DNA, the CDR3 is TGTGCCAGCAGCCAAGCCCGCCGGGACTTATCTTACAATGAGCAGTTCTTC. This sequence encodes CASSQARRDLSYNEQFF.

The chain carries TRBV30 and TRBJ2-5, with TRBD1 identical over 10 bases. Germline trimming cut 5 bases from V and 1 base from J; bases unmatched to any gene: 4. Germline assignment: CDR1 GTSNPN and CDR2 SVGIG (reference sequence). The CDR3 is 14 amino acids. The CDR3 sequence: CAWGQGGSQETQYF. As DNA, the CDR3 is TGTGCCTGGGGACAGGGGGGGTCCCAAGAGACCCAGTACTTC.

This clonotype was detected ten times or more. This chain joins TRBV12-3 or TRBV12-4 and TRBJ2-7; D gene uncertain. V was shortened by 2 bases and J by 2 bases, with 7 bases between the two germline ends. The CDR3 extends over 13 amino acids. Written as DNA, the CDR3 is TGTGCCAGCAGTTTAAAGGAACCCTACGAGCAGTACTTC. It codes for CASSLKEPYEQYF.

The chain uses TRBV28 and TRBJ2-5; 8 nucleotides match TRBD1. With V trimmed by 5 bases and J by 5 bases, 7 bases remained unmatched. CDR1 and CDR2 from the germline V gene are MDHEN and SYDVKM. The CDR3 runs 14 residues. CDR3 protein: CASSLRTGWETQYF. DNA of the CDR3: TGTGCCAGCAGTCTCAGGACAGGGTGGGAGACCCAGTACTTC.

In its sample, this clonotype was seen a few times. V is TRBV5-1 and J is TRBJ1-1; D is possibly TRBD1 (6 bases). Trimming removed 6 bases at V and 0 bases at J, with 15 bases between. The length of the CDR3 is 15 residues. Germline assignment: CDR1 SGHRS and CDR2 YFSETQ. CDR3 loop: CASNRQDGLNTEAFF. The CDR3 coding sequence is TGCGCCAGCAACCGACAGGACGGCTTGAACACTGAAGCTTTCTTT.

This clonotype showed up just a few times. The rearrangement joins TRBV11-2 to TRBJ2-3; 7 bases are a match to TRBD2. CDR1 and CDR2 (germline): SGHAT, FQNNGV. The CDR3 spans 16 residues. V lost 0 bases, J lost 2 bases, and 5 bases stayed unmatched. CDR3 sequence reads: CASSLDRQRDTDTQYF. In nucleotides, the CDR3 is TGTGCCAGCAGCTTAGATCGTCAGCGGGACACAGATACGCAGTATTTT.

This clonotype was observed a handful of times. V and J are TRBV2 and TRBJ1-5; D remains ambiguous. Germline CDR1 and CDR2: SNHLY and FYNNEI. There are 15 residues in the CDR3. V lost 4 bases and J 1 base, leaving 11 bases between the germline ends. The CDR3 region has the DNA TGTGCCAGCAGTGCCGTCGGGAGGAGCAATCAGCCCCAGCATTTT. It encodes CASSAVGRSNQPQHF.

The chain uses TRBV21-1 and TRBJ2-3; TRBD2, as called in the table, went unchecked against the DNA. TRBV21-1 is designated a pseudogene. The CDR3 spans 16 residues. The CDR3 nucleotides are TGTGCCAGCAGCAGAGTCCTAGCGGGGGGCAAAGATACGCAGTATTTT. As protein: CASSRVLAGGKDTQYF.

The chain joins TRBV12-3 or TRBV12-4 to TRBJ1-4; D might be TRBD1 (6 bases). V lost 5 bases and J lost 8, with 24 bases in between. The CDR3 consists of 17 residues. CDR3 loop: CASSPGWSGGALEKLFF. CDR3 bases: TGTGCCAGCAGTCCGGGCTGGAGTGGGGGGGCTCTCGAAAAACTGTTTTTT.

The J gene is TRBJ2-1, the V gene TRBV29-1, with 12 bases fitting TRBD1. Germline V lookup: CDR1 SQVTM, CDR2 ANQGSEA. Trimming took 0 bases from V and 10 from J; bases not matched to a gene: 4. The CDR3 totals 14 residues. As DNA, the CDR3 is TGCAGCGTTGAAGATCCCGGGACAGGGGGCGAGCAGTTCTTC. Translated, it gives CSVEDPGTGGEQFF.

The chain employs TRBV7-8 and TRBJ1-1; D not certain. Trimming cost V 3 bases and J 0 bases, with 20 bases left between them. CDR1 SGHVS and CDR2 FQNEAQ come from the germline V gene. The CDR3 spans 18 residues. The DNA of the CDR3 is TGTGCCAGCAGCTTGGCGAATACGGGCGGCTTCATGAACACTGAAGCTTTCTTT. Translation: CASSLANTGGFMNTEAFF.

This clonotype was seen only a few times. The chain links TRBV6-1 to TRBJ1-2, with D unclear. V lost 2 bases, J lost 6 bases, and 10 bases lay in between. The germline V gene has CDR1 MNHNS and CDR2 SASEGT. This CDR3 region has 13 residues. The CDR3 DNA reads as TGTGCCAGCAGTGAATGGCAGGCCCATGGCTACACCTTC. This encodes CASSEWQAHGYTF.

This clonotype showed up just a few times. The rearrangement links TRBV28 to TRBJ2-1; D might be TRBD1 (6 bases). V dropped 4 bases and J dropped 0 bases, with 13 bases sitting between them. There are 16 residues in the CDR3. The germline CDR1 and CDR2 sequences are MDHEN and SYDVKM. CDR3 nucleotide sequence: TGTGCCAGCAGTTCTCACAGGGCCCACTCCTACAATGAGCAGTTCTTC. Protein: CASSSHRAHSYNEQFF.

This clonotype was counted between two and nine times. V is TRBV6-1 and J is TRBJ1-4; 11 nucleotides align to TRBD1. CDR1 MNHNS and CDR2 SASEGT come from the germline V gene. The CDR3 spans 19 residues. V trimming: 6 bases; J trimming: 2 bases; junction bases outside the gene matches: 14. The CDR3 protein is CASSKRTGGLGSTNEKLFF. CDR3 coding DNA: TGTGCCAGCAGCAAGCGGACAGGGGGCTTGGGGAGTACTAATGAAAAACTGTTTTTT.

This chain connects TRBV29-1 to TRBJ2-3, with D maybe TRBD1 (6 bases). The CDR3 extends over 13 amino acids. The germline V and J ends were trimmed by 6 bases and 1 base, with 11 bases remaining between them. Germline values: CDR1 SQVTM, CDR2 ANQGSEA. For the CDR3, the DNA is TGCAGCGTCCTCGAGGGGGGCACAGATACGCAGTATTTT. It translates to CSVLEGGTDTQYF.

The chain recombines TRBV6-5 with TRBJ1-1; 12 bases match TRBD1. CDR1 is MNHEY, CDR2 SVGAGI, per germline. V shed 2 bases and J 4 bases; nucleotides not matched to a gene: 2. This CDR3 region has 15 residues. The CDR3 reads CASSYRDRGLTEAFF. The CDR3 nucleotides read TGTGCCAGCAGTTACCGGGACAGGGGGCTCACTGAAGCTTTCTTT.